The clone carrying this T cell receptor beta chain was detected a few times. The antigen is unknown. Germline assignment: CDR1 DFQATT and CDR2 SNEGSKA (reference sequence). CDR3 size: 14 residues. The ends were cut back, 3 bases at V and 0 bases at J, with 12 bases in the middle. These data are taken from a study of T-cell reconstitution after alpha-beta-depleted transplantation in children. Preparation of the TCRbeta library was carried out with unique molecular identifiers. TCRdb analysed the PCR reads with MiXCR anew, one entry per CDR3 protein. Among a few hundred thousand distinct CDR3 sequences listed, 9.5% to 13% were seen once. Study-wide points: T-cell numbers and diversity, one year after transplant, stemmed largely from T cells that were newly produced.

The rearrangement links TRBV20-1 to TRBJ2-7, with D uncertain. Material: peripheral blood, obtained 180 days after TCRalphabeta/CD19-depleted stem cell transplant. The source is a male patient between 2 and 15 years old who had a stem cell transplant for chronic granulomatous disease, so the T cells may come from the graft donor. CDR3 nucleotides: TGCAGTGCTAGTGCCAGACGGAGCTCCTACGAGCAGTACTTC. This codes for CSASARRSSYEQYF.